This T cell receptor (beta chain) was captured in a study of regulatory T cells. Study observations and caveats: In CD3G-deficient patients, conventional CD4+ T cells were enriched for hydrophobic CDR3 residues at positions 6 and 7.

This CDR3 has 15 residues. Germline CDR1 reads GTSNPN; CDR2 reads SVGIG (reference sequence). The J segment lost 2 bases and the V segment lost 3 bases, leaving 6 bases of the junction unmatched. Primers: 52 TRBV forward and 13 TRBJ reverse. Only in-frame clones appear in the TCRdb table, and some are missing; sequencing was by immunoSEQ multiplex PCR. Of around 30,000 clones in the sample, roughly 93% were seen once. As for this clone: Its antigen remains unknown.

This receptor was obtained from a child aged 2-15 years with CD3G deficiency. The sequencing sample was made of conventional CD4+ T cells sorted from blood. This chain connects TRBV30 to TRBJ2-3; 9 bases map to TRBD1. CDR3 in DNA: TGTGCCTGGAGCGGGGGGACAGGGAACACAGATACGCAGTATTTT. It is translated as CAWSGGTGNTDTQYF.